This T cell receptor beta chain appears in the sequencing data of a study of T cell responses to AZD1222 COVID-19 vaccine. Measured with immunoSEQ multiplex PCR; TCRdb has only the in-frame clones, and not every one. The table has roughly 40,000 clones, around 89% seen once; the top ten hold just under 25%. The CDR3 contains 13 residues. Trimming removed 0 bases at V and 5 bases at J, with 5 bases between. The germline gives CDR1 SSHAT, CDR2 FNYEAQ (reference sequence). The source of this sequence is an adult who received the AZD1222 COVID-19 vaccine. This material consisted of peripheral blood, taken 28 days after the second AZD1222 dose. The genes are TRBV7-7 and TRBJ2-1, with D uncertain. Written as DNA, the CDR3 is TGTGCCAGCAGCTTAGCTTTCGACAATGAGCAGTTCTTC. Protein sequence: CASSLAFDNEQFF.